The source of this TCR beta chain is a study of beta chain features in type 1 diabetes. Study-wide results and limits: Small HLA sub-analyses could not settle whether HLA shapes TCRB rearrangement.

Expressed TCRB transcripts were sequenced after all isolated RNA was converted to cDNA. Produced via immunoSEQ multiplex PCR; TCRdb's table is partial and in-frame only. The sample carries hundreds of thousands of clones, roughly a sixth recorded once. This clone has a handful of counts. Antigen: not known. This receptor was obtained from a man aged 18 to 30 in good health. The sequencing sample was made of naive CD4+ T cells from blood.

CDR3: CASSKDRGDYNEQFF. The DNA for the CDR3 is TGTGCCAGCAGCAAAGACAGGGGGGATTACAATGAGCAGTTCTTC. The chain carries TRBV7-2 and TRBJ2-1; 9 bases agree with TRBD1. The CDR3 contains 15 residues. Germline CDR1 is SGHTA and CDR2 is FQGNSA. The V and J ends lost 5 bases and 4 bases, in that order; junction bases with no gene match: 6.